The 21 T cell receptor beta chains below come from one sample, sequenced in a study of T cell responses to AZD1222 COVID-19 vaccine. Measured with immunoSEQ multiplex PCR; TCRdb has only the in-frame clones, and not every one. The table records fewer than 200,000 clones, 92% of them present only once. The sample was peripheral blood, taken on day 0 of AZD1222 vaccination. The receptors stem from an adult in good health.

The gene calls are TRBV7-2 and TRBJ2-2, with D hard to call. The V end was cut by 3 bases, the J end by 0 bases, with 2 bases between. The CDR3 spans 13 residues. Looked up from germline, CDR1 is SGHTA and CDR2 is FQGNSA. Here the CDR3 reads CASSFPNTGELFF. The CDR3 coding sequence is TGTGCCAGCAGCTTCCCGAACACCGGGGAGCTGTTTTTT.

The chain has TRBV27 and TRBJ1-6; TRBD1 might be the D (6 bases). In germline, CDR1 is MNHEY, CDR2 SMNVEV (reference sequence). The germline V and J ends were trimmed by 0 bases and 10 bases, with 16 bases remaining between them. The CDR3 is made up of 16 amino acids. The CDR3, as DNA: TGTGCCAGCAGTTTATCGGGGGGCGCGGGTGGGTCACCCCTCCACTTT. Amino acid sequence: CASSLSGGAGGSPLHF.

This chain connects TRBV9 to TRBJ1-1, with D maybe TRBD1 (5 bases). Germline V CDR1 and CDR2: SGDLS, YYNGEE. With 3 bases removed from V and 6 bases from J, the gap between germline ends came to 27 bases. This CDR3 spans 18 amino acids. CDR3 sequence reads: CASSAASRRGMGMAEAFF. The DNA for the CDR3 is TGTGCCAGCAGCGCCGCCAGCAGGCGGGGGATGGGGATGGCTGAAGCTTTCTTT.

The DNA for the CDR3 is TGCGCCAGCAGCCAAGGCCCTCCTCTACAGGGGGCGCAGACTGAAGCTTTCTTT. This translates into CASSQGPPLQGAQTEAFF. V is TRBV4-1 and J is TRBJ1-1; TRBD1 aligns across 9 bases. The germline V gene has CDR1 MGHRA and CDR2 YSYEKL. The junction had 14 bases not matched to a gene; V was cut back by 1 base and J by 5 bases. This CDR3 contains 18 residues.

This CDR3 is CASSYSTPALYGYTF. Here the CDR3 DNA reads TGTGCCAGCAGTTACTCGACGCCGGCGCTCTATGGCTACACCTTC. The chain carries TRBV6-5 and TRBJ1-2; D remains ambiguous. From germline, CDR1 is MNHEY and CDR2 SVGAGI. V was pared by 0 bases and J by 4 bases, with 12 bases between. The CDR3 runs 15 residues.

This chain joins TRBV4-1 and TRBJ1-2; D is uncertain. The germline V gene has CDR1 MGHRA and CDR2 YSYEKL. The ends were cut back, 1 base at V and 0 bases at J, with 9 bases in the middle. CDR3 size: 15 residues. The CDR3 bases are TGCGCCAGCAGCCAAGGGATGGAGTCTAACTATGGCTACACCTTC. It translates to CASSQGMESNYGYTF.

CDR3 amino acids: CASSSNAGPSEAFF. CDR3 coding DNA: TGTGCCAGCAGCTCGAACGCCGGGCCCTCTGAAGCTTTCTTT. This chain joins TRBV3-1 (or the pseudogene TRBV3-2) and TRBJ1-1; no definite D call. Between the trimmed V and J ends, which lost 5 bases and 6 bases, there was a span of 16 bases. Germline V gene sequence: CDR1 LGHDT, CDR2 YNNKEL (reference sequence). CDR3 size: 14 residues.

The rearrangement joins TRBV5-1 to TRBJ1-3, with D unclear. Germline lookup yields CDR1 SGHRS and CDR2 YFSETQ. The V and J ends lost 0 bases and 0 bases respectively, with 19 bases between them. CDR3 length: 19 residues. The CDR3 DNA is TGCGCCAGCAGCTTGGGGTTCTTGGAGCATACCATCTCTGGAAACACCATATATTTT. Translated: CASSLGFLEHTISGNTIYF.

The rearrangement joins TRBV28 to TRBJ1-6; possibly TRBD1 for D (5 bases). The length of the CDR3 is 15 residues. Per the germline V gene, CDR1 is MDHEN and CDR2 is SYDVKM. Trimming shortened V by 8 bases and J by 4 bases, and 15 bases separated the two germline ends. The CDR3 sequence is CASGPPRAYNSPLHF. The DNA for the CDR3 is TGTGCCAGCGGACCCCCCAGGGCATATAATTCACCCCTCCACTTT.

The CDR3 nucleotides read TGTGCCAGCAGTTACACAGGGGTTACCGAAAAACTGTTTTTT. This codes for CASSYTGVTEKLFF. The J gene is TRBJ1-4, the V gene TRBV6-5, with 7 bases fitting TRBD1. Germline assignment: CDR1 MNHEY and CDR2 SVGAGI. Losses at the gene ends were 2 bases for V and 8 bases for J; bases not matched to a gene: 5. The CDR3 contains 14 residues.

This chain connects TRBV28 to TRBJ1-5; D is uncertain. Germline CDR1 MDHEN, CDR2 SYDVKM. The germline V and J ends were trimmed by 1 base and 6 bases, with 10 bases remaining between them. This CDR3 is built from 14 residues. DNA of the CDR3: TGTGCCAGCAGTTTATTCCAGGTCAGTCAGCCCCAGCATTTT. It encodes CASSLFQVSQPQHF.

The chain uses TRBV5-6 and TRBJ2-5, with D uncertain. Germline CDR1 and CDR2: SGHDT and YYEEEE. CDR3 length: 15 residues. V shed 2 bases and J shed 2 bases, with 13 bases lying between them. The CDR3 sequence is CASSLGPELQETQYF. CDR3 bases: TGTGCCAGCAGCTTAGGGCCAGAACTTCAAGAGACCCAGTACTTC.

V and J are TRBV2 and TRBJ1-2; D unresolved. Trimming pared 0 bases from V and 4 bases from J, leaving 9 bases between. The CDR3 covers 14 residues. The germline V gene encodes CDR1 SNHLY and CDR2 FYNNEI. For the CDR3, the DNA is TGTGCCAGCAGTGAAGCGCTTCGGCCCTATGGCTACACCTTC. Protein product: CASSEALRPYGYTF.

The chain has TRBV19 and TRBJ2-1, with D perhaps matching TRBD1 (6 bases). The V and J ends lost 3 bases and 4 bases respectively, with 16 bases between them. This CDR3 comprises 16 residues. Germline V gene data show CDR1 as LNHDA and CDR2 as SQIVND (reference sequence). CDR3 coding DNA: TGTGCCAGTAGTATTAGTAGGGGACAACTATACAATGAGCAGTTCTTC. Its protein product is CASSISRGQLYNEQFF. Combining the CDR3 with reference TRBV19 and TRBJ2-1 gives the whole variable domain DGGITQSPKYLFRKEGQNVTLSCEQNLNHDAMYWYRQDPGQGLRLIYYSQIVNDFQKGDIAEGYSVSREKKESFPLTVTSAQKNPTAFYLCASSISRGQLYNEQFFGPGTRLTVL.

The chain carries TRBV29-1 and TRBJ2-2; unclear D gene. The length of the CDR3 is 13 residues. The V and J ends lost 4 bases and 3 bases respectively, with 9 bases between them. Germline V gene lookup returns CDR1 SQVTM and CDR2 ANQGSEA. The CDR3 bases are TGCAGCGTTGTGGTCTCCCACACCGGGGAGCTGTTTTTT. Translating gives CSVVVSHTGELFF.

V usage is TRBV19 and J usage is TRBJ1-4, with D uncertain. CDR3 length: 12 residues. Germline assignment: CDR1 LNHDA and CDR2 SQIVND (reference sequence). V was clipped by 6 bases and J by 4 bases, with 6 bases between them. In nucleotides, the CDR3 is TGTGCCAGTAGCCAGAATAATGAAAAACTGTTTTTT. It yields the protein CASSQNNEKLFF.

The CDR3 sequence is CASSYSSGGAYEQYF. CDR3 sequence (DNA): TGTGCCAGCAGTTACTCTAGCGGGGGGGCTTACGAGCAGTACTTC. V usage is TRBV6-5 and J usage is TRBJ2-7; 11 positions agree with TRBD2. Germline lookup yields CDR1 MNHEY and CDR2 SVGAGI. This CDR3 region has 15 residues. The V gene end was trimmed by 0 bases and the J gene end by 4 bases; junction bases not matched to a gene: 2.

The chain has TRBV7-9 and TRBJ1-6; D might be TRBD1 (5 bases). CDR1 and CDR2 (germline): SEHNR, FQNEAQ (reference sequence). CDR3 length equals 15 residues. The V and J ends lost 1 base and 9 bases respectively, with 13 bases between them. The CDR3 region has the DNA TGTGCCAGCAGCTTAGGGGGGGTGGAGGGTTCACCCCTCCACTTT. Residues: CASSLGGVEGSPLHF.

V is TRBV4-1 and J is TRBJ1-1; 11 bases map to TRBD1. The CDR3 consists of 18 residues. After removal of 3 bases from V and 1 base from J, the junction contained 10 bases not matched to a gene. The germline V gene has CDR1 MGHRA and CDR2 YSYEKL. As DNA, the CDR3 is TGCGCCAGCAGCCAGGGCTCCGGGACAGGGGGTAAGAACACTGAAGCTTTCTTT. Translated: CASSQGSGTGGKNTEAFF.

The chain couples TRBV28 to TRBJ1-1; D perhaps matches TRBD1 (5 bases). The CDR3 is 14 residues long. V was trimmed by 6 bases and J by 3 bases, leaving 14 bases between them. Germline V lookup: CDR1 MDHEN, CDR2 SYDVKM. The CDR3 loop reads CASSRSLGDTEAFF. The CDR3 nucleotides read TGTGCCAGCAGCAGAAGCCTGGGGGACACTGAAGCTTTCTTT.

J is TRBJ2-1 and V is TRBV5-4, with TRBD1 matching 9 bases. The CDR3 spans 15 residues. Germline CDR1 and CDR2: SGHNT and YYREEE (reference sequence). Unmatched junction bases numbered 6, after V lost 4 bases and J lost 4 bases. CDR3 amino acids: CASSQDRGLYNEQFF. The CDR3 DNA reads TGTGCCAGCAGCCAGGACAGGGGCCTTTACAATGAGCAGTTCTTC.